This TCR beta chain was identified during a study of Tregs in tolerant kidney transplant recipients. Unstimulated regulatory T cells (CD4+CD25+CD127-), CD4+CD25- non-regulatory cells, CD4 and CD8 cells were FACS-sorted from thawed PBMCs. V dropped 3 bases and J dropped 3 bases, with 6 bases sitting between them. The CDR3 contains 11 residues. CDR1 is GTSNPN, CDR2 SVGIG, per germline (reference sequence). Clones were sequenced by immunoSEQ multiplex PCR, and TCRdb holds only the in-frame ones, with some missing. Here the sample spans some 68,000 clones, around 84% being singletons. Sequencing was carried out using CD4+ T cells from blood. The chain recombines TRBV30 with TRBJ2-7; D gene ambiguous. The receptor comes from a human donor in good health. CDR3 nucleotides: TGTGCCTGGAGCCCCGACTACGAGCAGTACTTC. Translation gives CAWSPDYEQYF.